The next 2 T cell receptor beta chains were all read from a single sample in a study of human T cells and chemical hapten exposure. Unfractionated whole blood was the source of the extracted total RNA. Individual cDNA molecules (in the library) carried attached unique molecular identifiers. Via MiXCR, TCRdb re-called the reads, giving one row per CDR3 protein. The sample consists of about 120,000 distinct CDR3 sequences, roughly 8.5% of them appearing once. Material for sequencing was whole blood. These receptors were collected from a human donor in good health. Some clones in this sample may be carry-over from other donors' samples.

This clonotype has more than one count but fewer than ten. The chain joins TRBV3-1 to TRBJ1-1; D not certain. V lost 2 bases, J lost 4 bases, and 14 bases lay in between. Germline V gene lookup returns CDR1 LGHDT and CDR2 YNNKEL (reference sequence). The CDR3 runs to 15 residues. CDR3 region: CASSQQGSRGTEAFF. The CDR3 nucleotides read TGTGCCAGCAGCCAACAAGGGAGTCGCGGCACTGAAGCTTTCTTT.

With respect to this clonotype: This may come from a read error, since a much larger clone is one base off. The V and J genes are TRBV12-3 or TRBV12-4 and TRBJ1-1, with D maybe TRBD1 (5 bases). The ends were cut back, 5 bases at V and 2 bases at J, with 12 bases in the middle. The CDR3 extends over 14 amino acids. The CDR3: CASSLRDGNTEAFF. In DNA form, the CDR3 reads TGTGCCAGCAGTCTCCGGGACGGTAACACTGAAGCTTTCTTT.